The 9 T cell receptor beta chains listed next were all sequenced from one sample in a study of early T cells in non-severe SARS-CoV-2 infection. A single record per CDR3 protein comes from TCRdb applying MiXCR to the 5' RACE reads. The data contain 55,000 to 70,000 distinct CDR3 sequences, 3.5% to 6% of them singletons. Specimen: whole blood, collected at baseline. These receptors all stem from an adult who was a healthcare worker with PCR-confirmed SARS-CoV-2 infection or an uninfected control (not recorded which). The donor label of this sample is uncertain.

At least ten counts were recorded for this clonotype. The chain combines TRBV10-3 with TRBJ1-2; a possible D gene is TRBD1 (6 bases). Trimming shortened V by 3 bases and J by 6 bases, and 14 bases separated the two germline ends. There are 14 residues in the CDR3. CDR1 is ENHRY and CDR2 is SYGVKD in the germline V gene. The CDR3 DNA sequence: TGTGCCATCAGTGAAGGGGGGCCCTTGGATGGCTACACCTTC. Translated, it gives CAISEGGPLDGYTF.

This clonotype appeared many times. The J gene is TRBJ1-3, the V gene TRBV5-6; unclear D gene. V lost 2 bases, J lost 0 bases, and 12 bases lay in between. CDR1 SGHDT and CDR2 YYEEEE come from the germline V gene. The CDR3 is made up of 16 amino acids. The CDR3 DNA is TGTGCCAGCAGCTTAACAGCTAGATTCTCTGGAAACACCATATATTTT. Its protein is CASSLTARFSGNTIYF.

This clonotype was recorded a few times. This sequence joins TRBV7-6 and TRBJ1-5; D remains ambiguous. CDR1 is SGHVS, CDR2 FNYEAQ, per germline. Trimming took 1 base from V and 4 from J, leaving 11 bases between them. This CDR3 is built from 15 residues. The CDR3 sequence is CASSLGRTLNQPQHF. CDR3 DNA sequence: TGTGCCAGCAGCTTAGGTAGGACCTTAAATCAGCCCCAGCATTTT.

The gene calls are TRBV5-4 and TRBJ2-2, with D perhaps assigned TRBD1 or TRBD2 (6 bases each). Trimming stripped 10 bases from V and 0 bases from J, with 16 bases between. CDR3 length equals 15 residues. Looked up from germline, CDR1 is SGHNT and CDR2 is YYREEE (reference sequence). This chain's CDR3 is CALEGGAANTGELFF. The CDR3 nucleotides are TGTGCCCTTGAGGGGGGAGCCGCGAACACCGGGGAGCTGTTTTTT.

This clonotype was counted between two and nine times. The gene calls are TRBV13 and TRBJ2-2; no clear D. CDR3 length: 12 residues. Germline V gene data show CDR1 as PRHDT and CDR2 as FYEKMQ (reference sequence). The V and J ends lost 6 bases and 6 bases respectively, with 8 bases between them. The CDR3 here is CASSLLPGELFF. DNA of the CDR3: TGTGCCAGCAGTTTACTACCCGGGGAGCTGTTTTTT.

This clonotype was seen at least ten times. The DNA for the CDR3 is TGTGCCAGCAGTTTAGTTGCCAGAGCCTCCTACGAGCAGTACTTC. Translation: CASSLVARASYEQYF. This rearrangement joins TRBV27 to TRBJ2-7; D is unresolved. The V gene lost 2 bases and the J gene lost 0 bases, with 11 bases spanning the gap. The CDR3 contains 15 residues. Germline V gene sequence: CDR1 MNHEY, CDR2 SMNVEV (reference sequence).

This clonotype was counted many times. The genes are TRBV21-1 and TRBJ1-1. TRBV21-1 is a pseudogene. The CDR3 loop spans 15 amino acids. CDR3 DNA: TGTGCCAGCAGCAAAGCGGGAGGGTACAACACTGAAGCTTTCTTT. It yields the protein CASSKAGGYNTEAFF.

This clonotype has a count of ten or more. This chain links TRBV11-3 with TRBJ2-3; 10 bases fit TRBD2. Germline values: CDR1 SGHNT, CDR2 YENEEA. V lost 4 bases, J lost 0 bases, and 7 bases stayed unmatched. The CDR3 has 17 residues. The CDR3 sequence is CASSSSGLASSTDTQYF. The CDR3 DNA sequence: TGTGCCAGCAGCTCCTCGGGACTAGCGTCGAGCACAGATACGCAGTATTTT.

The chain carries TRBV3-1 and TRBJ1-5; D possibly corresponds to TRBD1 (5 bases). CDR1 and CDR2 (germline): LGHDT, YNNKEL (reference sequence). Trimming shortened V by 6 bases and J by 0 bases, and 12 bases separated the two germline ends. This CDR3 region has 15 residues. CDR3 sequence reads: CASSAWGYSNQPQHF. CDR3 sequence (DNA): TGTGCCAGCAGTGCTTGGGGCTATAGCAATCAGCCCCAGCATTTT.